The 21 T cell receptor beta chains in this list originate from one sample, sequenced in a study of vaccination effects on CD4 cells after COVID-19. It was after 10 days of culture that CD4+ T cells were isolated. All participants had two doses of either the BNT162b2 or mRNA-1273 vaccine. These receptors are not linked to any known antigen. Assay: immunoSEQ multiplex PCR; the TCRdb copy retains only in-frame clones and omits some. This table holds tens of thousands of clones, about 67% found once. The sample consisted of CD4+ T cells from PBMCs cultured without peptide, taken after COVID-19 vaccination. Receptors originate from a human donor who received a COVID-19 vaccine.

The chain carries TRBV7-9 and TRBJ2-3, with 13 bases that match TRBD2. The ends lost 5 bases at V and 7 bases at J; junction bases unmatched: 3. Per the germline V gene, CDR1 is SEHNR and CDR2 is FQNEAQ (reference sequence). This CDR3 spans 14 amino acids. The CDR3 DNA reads TGTGCCAGCAGCCGGACTAGCGGGGGATATACGCAGTATTTT. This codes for CASSRTSGGYTQYF.

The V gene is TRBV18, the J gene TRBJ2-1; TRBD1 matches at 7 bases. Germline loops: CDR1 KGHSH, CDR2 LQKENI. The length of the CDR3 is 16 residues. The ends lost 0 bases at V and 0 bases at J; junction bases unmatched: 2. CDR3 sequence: CASSPPGTASYNEQFF. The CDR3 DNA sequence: TGTGCCAGCTCACCACCGGGGACAGCCTCCTACAATGAGCAGTTCTTC.

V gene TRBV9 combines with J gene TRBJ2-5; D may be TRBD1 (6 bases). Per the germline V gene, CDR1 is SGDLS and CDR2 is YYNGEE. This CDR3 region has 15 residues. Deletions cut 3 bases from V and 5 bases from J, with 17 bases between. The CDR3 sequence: CASSDSPQGRETQYF. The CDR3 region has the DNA TGTGCCAGCAGCGATTCCCCGCAGGGGCGGGAGACCCAGTACTTC. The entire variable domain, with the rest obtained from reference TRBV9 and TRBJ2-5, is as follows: DSGVTQTPKHLITATGQRVTLRCSPRSGDLSVYWYQQSLDQGLQFLIQYYNGEERAKGNILERFSAQQFPDLHSELNLSSLELGDSALYFCASSDSPQGRETQYFGPGTRLLVL.

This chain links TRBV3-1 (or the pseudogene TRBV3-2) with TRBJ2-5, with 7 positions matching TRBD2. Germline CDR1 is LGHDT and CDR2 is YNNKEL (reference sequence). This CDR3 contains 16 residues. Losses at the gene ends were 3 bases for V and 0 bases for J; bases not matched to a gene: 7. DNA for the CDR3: TGTGCCAGCAGCCACCTCGGACGGGGGGACCAAGAGACCCAGTACTTC. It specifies CASSHLGRGDQETQYF.

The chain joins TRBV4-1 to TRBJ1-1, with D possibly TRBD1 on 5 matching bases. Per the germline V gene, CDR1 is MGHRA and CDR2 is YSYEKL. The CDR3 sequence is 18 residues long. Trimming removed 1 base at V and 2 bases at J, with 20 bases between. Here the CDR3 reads CASSQAGAGTLANTEAFF. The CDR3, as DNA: TGCGCCAGCAGCCAAGCCGGGGCGGGGACTCTAGCTAACACTGAAGCTTTCTTT.

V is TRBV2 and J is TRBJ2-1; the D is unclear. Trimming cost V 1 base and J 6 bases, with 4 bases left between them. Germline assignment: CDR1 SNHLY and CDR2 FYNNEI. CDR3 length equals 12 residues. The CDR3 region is CASSEDSNEQFF. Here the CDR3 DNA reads TGTGCCAGCAGTGAAGATTCCAATGAGCAGTTCTTC.

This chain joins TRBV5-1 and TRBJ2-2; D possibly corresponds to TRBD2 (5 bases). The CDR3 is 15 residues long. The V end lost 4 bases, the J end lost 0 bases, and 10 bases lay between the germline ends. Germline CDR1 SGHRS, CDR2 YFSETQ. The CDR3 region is CASSLGSANTGELFF. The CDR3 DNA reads TGCGCCAGCAGCCTGGGTAGCGCGAACACCGGGGAGCTGTTTTTT.

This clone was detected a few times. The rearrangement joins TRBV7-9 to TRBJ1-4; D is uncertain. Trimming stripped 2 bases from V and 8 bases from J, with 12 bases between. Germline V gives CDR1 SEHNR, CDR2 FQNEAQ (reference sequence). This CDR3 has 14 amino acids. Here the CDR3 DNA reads TGTGCCAGCAGCTTAATGCTGGGTGGCGAAAAACTGTTTTTT. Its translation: CASSLMLGGEKLFF.

Here the CDR3 DNA reads TGTGCCAGTAGTATAGCCAGAACTAACTATGGCTACACCTTC. This codes for CASSIARTNYGYTF. This chain uses TRBV19 with TRBJ1-2; no clear D. Trimming removed 1 base at V and 0 bases at J, with 6 bases between. The CDR3 runs to 14 residues. Germline V CDR1 and CDR2: LNHDA, SQIVND (reference sequence).

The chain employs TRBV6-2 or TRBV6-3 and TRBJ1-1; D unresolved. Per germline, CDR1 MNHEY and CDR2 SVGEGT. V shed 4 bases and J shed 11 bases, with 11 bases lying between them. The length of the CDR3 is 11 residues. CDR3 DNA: TGTGCCAGCAGTTCCGCCCATGCGGCTTTCTTT. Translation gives CASSSAHAAFF.

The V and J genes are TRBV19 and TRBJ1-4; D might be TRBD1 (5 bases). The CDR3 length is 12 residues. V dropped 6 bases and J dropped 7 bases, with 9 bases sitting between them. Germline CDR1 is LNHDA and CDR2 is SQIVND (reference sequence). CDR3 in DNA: TGTGCCAGTAGATCGGGGACTGAAAAACTGTTTTTT. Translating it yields CASRSGTEKLFF.

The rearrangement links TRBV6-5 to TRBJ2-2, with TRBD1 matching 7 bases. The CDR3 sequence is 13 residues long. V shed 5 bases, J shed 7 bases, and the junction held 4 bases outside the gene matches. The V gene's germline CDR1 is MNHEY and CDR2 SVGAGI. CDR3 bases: TGTGCCAGCAGTAGTCAGGGGGTCGGGGAGCTGTTTTTT. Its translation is CASSSQGVGELFF.

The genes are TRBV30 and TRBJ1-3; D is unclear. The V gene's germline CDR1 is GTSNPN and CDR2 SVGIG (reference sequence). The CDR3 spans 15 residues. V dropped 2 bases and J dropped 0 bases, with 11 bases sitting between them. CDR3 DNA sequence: TGTGCCTGGAGTTACCATCGCTTCTCTGGAAACACCATATATTTT. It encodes CAWSYHRFSGNTIYF.

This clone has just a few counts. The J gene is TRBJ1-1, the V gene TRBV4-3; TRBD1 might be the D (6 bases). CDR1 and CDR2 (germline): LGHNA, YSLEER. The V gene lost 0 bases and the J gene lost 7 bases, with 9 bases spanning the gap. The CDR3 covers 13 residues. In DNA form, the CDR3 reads TGCGCCAGCAGCCAAGAGGGGGCGAATGAAGCTTTCTTT. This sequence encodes CASSQEGANEAFF.

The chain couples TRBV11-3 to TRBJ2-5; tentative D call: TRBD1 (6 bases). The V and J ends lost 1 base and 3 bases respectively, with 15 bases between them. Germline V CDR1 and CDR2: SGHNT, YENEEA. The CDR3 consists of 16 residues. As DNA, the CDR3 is TGTGCCAGCAGCTTAGGAGTCGCGGCAGGGGAAGAGACCCAGTACTTC. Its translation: CASSLGVAAGEETQYF.

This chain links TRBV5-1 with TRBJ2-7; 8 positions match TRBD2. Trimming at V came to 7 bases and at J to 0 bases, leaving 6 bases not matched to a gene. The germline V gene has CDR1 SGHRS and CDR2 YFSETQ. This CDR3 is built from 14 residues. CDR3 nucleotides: TGCGCCAGCCTCGGGGGGGCGAGCTCCTACGAGCAGTACTTC. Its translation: CASLGGASSYEQYF.

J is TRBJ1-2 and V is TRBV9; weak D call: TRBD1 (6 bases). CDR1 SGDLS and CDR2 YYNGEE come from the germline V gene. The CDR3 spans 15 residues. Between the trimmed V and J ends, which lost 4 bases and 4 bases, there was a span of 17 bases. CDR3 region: CASSPGEGGVYGYTF. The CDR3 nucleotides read TGTGCCAGCAGCCCCGGGGAGGGGGGGGTCTATGGCTACACCTTC.

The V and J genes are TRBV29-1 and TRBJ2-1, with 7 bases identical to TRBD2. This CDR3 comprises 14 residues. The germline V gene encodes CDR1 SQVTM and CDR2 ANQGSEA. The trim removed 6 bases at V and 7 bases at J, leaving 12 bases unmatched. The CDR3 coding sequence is TGCAGCGTGGGGGGGTCAGGGTCGTGGAATGAGCAGTTCTTC. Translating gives CSVGGSGSWNEQFF.

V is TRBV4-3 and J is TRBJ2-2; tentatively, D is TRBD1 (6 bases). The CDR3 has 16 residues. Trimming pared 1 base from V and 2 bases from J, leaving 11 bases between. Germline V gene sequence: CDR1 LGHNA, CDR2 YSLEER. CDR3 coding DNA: TGCGCCAGCAGCCAAGGGGGGCCACCTAACACCGGGGAGCTGTTTTTT. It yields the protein CASSQGGPPNTGELFF.

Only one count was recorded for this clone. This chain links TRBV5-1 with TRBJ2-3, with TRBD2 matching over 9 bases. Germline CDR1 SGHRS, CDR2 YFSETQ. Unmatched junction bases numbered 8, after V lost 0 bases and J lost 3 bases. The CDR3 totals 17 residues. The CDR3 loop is CASSLGAGGQPTDTQYF. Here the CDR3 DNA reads TGCGCCAGCAGCTTGGGGGCGGGGGGGCAACCGACAGATACGCAGTATTTT.

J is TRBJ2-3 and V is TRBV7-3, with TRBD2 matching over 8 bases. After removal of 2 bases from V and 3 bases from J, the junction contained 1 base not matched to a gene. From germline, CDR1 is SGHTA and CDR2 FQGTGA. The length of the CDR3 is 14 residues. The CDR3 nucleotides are TGTGCCAGCAGCTTACGGGGGGGGACAGATACGCAGTATTTT. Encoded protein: CASSLRGGTDTQYF.